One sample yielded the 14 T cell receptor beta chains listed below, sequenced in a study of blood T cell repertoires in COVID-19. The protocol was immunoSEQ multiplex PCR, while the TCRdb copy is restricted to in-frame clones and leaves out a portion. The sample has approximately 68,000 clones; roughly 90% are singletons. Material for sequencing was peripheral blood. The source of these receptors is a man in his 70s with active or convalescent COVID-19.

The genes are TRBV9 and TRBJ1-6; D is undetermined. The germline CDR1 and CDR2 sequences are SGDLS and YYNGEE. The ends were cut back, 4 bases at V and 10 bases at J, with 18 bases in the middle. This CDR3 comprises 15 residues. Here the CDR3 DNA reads TGTGCCAGCAGCTTTAGTAGTAGTGTTCCCTCACCCCTCCACTTT. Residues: CASSFSSSVPSPLHF.

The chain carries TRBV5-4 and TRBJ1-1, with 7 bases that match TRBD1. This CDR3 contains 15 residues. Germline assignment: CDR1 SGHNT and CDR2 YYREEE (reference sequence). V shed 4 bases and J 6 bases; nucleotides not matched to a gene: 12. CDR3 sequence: CASSRQGNEKAEAFF. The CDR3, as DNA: TGTGCCAGCAGCAGACAGGGAAATGAGAAGGCTGAAGCTTTCTTT.

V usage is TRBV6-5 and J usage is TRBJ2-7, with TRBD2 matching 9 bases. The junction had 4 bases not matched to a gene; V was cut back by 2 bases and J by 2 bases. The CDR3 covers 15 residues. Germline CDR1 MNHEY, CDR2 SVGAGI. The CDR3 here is CASSYQLAGTYEQYF. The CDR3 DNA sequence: TGTGCCAGCAGTTACCAACTAGCGGGTACCTACGAGCAGTACTTC.

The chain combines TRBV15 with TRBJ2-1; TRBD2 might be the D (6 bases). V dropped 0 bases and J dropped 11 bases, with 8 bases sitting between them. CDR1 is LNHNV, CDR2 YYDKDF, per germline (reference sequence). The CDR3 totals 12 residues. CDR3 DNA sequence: TGTGCCACCAGCAGAGAGAGGACTAAGCAGTTCTTC. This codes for CATSRERTKQFF.

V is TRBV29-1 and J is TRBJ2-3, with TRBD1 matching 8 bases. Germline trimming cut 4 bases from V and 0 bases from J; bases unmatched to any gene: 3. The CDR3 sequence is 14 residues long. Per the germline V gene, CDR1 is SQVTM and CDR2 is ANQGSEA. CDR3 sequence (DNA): TGCAGCGTTGGGGGGACAGGCAGCACAGATACGCAGTATTTT. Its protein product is CSVGGTGSTDTQYF.

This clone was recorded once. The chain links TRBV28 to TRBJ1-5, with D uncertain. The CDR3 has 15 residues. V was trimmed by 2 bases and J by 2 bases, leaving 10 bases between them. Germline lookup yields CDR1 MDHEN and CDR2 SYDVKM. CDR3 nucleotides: TGTGCCAGCAGTTTAGCGGGCACGGGCAATCAGCCCCAGCATTTT. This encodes CASSLAGTGNQPQHF.

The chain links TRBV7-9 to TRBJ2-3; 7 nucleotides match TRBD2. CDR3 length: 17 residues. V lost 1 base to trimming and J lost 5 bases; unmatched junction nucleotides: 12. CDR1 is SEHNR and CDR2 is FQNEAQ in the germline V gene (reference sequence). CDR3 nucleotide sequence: TGTGCCAGCAGCTTAGGTTCTAGCGGAAAAGGGATAGATACGCAGTATTTT. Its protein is CASSLGSSGKGIDTQYF.

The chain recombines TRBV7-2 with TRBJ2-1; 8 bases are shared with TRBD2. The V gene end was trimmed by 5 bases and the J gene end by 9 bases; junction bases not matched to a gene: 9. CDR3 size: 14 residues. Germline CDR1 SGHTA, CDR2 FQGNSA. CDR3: CASSPRRLATEQFF. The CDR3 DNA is TGTGCCAGCAGCCCGAGGAGACTAGCGACTGAGCAGTTCTTC.

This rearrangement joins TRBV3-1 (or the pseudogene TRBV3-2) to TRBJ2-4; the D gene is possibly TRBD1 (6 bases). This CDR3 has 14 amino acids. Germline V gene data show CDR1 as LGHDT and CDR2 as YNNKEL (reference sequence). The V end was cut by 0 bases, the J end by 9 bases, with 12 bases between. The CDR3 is CASSQDTGSGIQYF. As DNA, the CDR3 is TGTGCCAGCAGCCAAGATACAGGGTCGGGCATTCAGTACTTC.

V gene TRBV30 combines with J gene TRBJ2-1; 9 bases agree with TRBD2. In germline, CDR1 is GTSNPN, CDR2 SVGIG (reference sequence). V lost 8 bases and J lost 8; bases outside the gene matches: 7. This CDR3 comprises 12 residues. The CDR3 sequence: CAGYGLAYEQFF. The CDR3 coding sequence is TGTGCCGGATACGGACTAGCGTATGAGCAGTTCTTC. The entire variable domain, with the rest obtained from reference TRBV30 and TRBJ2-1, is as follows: SQTIHQWPATLVQPVGSPLSLECTVEGTSNPNLYWYRQAAGRGLQLLFYSVGIGQISSEVPQNLSASRPQDRQFILSSKKLLLSDSGFYLCAGYGLAYEQFFGPGTRLTVL.

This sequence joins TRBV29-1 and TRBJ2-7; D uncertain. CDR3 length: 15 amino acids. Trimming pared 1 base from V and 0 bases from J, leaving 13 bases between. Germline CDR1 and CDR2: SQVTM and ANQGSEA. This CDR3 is CSVEGGSLSSYEQYF. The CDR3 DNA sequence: TGCAGCGTTGAAGGCGGCAGTCTGAGCTCCTACGAGCAGTACTTC.

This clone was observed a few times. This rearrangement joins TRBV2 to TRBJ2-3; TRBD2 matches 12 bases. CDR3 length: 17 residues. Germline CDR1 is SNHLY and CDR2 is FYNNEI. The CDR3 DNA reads TGTGCAAACCAGGGAGCCGGGACTAGCGGGAGCACAGATACGCAGTATTTT. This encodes CANQGAGTSGSTDTQYF.

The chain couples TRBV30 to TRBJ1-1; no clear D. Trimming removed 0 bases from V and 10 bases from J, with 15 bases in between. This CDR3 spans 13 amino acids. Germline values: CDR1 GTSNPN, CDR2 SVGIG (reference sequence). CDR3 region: CAWSVINAEGAFF. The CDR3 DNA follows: TGTGCCTGGAGTGTAATTAATGCGGAAGGAGCTTTCTTT.

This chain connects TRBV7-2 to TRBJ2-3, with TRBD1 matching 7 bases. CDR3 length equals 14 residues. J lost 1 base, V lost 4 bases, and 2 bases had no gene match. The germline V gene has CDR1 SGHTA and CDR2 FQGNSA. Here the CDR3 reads CASSWTGGTDTQYF. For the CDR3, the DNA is TGTGCCAGCAGCTGGACAGGAGGCACAGATACGCAGTATTTT.